This T cell receptor (beta chain) was found in a study of Tregs in tolerant kidney transplant recipients. Overall study context: Tregs grew around 15 days with irradiated donor B cells, restimulated on day 11.

About this clone: What it recognizes is unknown.

Germline CDR1 MNHNS, CDR2 SASEGT. Between the trimmed V and J ends, which lost 2 bases and 7 bases, there was a span of 12 bases. The CDR3 sequence is 14 residues long. Here immunoSEQ multiplex PCR was the method, and the copy in TCRdb shows in-frame clones only, minus some. The sample gives thousands of clones, less than 45% of which show up once; under 8.5% is in the top ten. The specimen was Tregs from blood grown in culture. The gene calls are TRBV6-1 and TRBJ1-5; D possibly corresponds to TRBD1 (5 bases). The clonotype was recovered from a human donor in good health. CDR3 loop: CASSERGGGQPQHF. The CDR3 coding sequence is TGTGCCAGCAGTGAACGCGGGGGAGGACAGCCCCAGCATTTT.